This TCR beta chain is drawn from a study of control samples from healthy donors and cancer patients. V shed 1 base and J 1 base; nucleotides not matched to a gene: 1. Germline V gene sequence: CDR1 KGHSH, CDR2 LQKENI. CDR3 length: 15 residues. Here immunoSEQ multiplex PCR was the method, and the copy in TCRdb shows in-frame clones only, minus some. The table includes about 170,000 clones, 90% to 95% detected once. The chain uses TRBV18 and TRBJ2-3; 8 nucleotides align to TRBD1. This sequence originates from a woman between 25 and 40 years old in good health. Specimen: blood. The CDR3 DNA is TGTGCCAGCTCACCACAGGGACAGGGCACAGATACGCAGTATTTT. Translated: CASSPQGQGTDTQYF.